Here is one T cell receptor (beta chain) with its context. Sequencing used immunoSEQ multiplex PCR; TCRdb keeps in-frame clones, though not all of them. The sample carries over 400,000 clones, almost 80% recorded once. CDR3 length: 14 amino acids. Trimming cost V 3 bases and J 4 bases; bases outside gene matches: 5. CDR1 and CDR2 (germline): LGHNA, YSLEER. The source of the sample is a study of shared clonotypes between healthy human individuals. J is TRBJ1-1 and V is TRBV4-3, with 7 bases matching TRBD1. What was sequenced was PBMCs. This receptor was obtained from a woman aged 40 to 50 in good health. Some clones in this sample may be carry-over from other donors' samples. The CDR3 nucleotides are TGCGCCAGCAGCCATCAAACAGGGGTCACTGAAGCTTTCTTT. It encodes CASSHQTGVTEAFF.